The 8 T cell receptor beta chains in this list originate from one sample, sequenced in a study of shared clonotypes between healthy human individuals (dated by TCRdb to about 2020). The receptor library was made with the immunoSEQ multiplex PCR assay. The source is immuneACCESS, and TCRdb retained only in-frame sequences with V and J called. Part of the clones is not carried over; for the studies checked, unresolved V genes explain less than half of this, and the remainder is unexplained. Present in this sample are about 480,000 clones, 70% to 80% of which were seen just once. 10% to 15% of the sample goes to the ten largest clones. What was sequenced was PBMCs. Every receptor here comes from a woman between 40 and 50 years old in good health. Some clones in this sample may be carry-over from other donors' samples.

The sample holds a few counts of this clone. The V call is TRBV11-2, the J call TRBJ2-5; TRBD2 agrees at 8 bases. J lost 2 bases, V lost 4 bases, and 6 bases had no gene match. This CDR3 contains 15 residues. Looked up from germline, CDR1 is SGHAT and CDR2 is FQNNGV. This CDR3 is CASSSIAGPQETQYF. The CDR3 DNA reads TGTGCCAGCAGCTCGATAGCGGGGCCGCAAGAGACCCAGTACTTC.

The CDR3 here is CSVETAGAWVEQFF. CDR3 coding DNA: TGCAGCGTCGAAACAGCGGGAGCTTGGGTGGAGCAGTTCTTC. This chain links TRBV29-1 with TRBJ2-1; 8 bases map to TRBD2. This CDR3 has 14 amino acids. The junction had 14 bases not matched to a gene; V was cut back by 6 bases and J by 10 bases. CDR1 SQVTM and CDR2 ANQGSEA come from the germline V gene.

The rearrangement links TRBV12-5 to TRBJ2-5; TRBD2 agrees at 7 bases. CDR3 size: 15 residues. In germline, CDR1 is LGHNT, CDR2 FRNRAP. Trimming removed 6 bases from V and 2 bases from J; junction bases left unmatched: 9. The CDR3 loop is CASGTGEGLQETQYF. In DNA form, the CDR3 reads TGTGCTAGTGGCACCGGGGAGGGACTACAAGAGACCCAGTACTTC.

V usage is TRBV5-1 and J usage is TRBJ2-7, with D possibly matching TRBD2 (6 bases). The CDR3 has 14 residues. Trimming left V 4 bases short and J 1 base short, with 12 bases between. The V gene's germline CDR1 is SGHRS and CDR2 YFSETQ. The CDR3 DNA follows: TGCGCCAGCAGCCCGGTTGGAGGGTCCTACGAGCAGTACTTC. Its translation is CASSPVGGSYEQYF.

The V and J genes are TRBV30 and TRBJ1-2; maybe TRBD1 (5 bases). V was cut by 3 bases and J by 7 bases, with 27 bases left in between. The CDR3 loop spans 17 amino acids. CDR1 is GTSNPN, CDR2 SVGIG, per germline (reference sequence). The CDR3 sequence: CAWSVTLTVRLTGGYTF. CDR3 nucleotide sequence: TGTGCCTGGAGCGTTACTCTGACAGTACGACTAACGGGTGGCTACACCTTC.

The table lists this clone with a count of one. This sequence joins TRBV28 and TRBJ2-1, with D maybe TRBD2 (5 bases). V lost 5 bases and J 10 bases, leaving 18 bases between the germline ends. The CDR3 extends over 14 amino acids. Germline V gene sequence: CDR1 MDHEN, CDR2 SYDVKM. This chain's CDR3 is CASSTDGLNAEQFF. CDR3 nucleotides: TGTGCCAGCAGTACAGACGGACTGAACGCGGAGCAGTTCTTC.

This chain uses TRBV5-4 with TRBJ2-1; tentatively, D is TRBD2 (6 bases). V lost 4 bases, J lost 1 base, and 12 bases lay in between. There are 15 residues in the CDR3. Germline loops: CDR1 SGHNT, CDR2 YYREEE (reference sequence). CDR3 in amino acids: CASSEGGFSYNEQFF. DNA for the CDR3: TGTGCCAGCAGCGAGGGAGGTTTTTCCTACAATGAGCAGTTCTTC. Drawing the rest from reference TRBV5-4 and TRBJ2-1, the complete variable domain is ETGVTQSPTHLIKTRGQQVTLRCSSQSGHNTVSWYQQALGQGPQFIFQYYREEENGRGNFPPRFSGLQFPNYSSELNVNALELDDSALYLCASSEGGFSYNEQFFGPGTRLTVL.

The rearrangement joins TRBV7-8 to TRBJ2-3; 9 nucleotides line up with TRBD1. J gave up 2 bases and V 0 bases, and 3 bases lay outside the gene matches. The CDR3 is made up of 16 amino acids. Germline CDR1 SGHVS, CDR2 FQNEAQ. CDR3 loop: CASSLAGQGHTDTQYF. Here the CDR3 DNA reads TGTGCCAGCAGCTTAGCCGGACAGGGGCACACAGATACGCAGTATTTT.